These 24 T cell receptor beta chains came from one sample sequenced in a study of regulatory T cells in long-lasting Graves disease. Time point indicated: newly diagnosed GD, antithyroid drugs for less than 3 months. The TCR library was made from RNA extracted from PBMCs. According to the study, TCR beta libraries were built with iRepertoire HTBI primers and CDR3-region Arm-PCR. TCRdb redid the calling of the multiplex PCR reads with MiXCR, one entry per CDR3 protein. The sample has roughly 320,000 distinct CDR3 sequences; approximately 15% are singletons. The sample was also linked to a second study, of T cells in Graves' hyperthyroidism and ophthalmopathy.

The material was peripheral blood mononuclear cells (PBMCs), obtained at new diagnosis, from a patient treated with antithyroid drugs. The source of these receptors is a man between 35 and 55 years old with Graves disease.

CDR3 in amino acids: CATKDSGGETQYF. The CDR3 DNA follows: TGTGCCACCAAAGACAGTGGTGGGGAGACCCAGTACTTC. V and J are TRBV7-9 and TRBJ2-5, with D perhaps TRBD1 (5 bases). V was pared by 10 bases and J by 5 bases, with 17 bases between. Germline values: CDR1 SEHNR, CDR2 FQNEAQ (reference sequence). The CDR3 runs to 13 residues. Full variable domain (remainder filled in from reference TRBV7-9 and TRBJ2-5): DTGVSQNPRHKITKRGQNVTFRCDPISEHNRLYWYRQTLGQGPEFLTYFQNEAQLEKSRLLSDRFSAERPKGSFSTLEIQRTEQGDSAMYLCATKDSGGETQYFGPGTRLLVL.

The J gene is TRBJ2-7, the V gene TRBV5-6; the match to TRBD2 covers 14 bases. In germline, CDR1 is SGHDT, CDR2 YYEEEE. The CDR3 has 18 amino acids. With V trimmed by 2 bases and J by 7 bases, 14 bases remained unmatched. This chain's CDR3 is CASSLRRQGTSGGKEQYF. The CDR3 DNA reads TGTGCCAGCAGCTTAAGGAGACAAGGGACTAGCGGGGGTAAAGAGCAGTACTTC.

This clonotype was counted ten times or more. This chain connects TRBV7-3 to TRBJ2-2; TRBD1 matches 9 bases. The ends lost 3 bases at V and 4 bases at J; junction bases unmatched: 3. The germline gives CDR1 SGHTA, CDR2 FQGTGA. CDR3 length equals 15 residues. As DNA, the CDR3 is TGTGCCAGCAGCTTGGGACAGGGCATCACCGGGGAGCTGTTTTTT. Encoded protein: CASSLGQGITGELFF.

CDR3 nucleotide sequence: TGTGCCAGCAAAAGAGGGGCCGACTCCTATAATTCACCCCTCCACTTT. Protein product: CASKRGADSYNSPLHF. The chain links TRBV2 to TRBJ1-6; D possibly corresponds to TRBD1 (5 bases). The V gene lost 7 bases and the J gene lost 0 bases, with 13 bases spanning the gap. Germline CDR1 is SNHLY and CDR2 is FYNNEI. The CDR3 contains 16 residues.

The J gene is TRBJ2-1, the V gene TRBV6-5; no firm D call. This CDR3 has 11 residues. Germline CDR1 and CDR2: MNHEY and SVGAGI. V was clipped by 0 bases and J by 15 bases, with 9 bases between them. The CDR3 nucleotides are TGTGCCAGCAGTTACTCGTCACTCGGGTTCTTC. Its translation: CASSYSSLGFF.

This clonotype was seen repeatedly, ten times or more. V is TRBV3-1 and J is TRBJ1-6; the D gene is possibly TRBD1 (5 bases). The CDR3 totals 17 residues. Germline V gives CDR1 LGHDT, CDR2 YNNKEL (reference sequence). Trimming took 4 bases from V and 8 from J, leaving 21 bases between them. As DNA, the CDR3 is TGTGCCAGCAGCCCCTTTCTGGGCAGGGTGAAGGATTCACCCCTCCACTTT. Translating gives CASSPFLGRVKDSPLHF.

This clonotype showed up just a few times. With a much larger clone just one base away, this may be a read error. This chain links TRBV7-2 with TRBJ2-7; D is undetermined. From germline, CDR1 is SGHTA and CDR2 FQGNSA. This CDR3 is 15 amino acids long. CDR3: CASSLFSTKAYERYF. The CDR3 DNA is TGTGCCAGCAGCTTATTCTCCACGAAAGCCTACGAGCGGTACTTC. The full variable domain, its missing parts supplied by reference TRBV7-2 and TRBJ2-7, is GAGVSQSPSNKVTEKGKDVELRCDPISGHTALYWYRQSLGQGLEFLIYFQGNSAPDKSGLPSDRFSAERTGGSVSTLTIQRTQQEDSAVYLCASSLFSTKAYERYFGPGTRLTVT.

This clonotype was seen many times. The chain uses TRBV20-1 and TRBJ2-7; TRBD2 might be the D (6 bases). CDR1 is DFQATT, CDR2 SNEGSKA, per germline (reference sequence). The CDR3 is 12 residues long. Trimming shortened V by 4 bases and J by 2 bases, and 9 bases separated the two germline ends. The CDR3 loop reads CSAKQRAYEQYF. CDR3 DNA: TGCAGTGCTAAGCAGCGGGCCTACGAGCAGTACTTC.

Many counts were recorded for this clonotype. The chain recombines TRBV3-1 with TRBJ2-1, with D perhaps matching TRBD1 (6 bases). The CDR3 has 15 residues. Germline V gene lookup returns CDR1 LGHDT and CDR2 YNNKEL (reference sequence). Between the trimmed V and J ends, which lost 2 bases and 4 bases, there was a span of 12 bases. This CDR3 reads CASSQRPGEYNEQFF. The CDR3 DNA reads TGTGCCAGCAGCCAAAGACCAGGGGAATACAATGAGCAGTTCTTC.

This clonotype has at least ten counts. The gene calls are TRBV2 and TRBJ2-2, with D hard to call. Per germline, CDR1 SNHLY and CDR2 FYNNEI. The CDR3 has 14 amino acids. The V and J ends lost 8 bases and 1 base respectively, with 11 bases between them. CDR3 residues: CASVAQLNTGELFF. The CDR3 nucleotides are TGTGCCAGCGTGGCACAACTGAACACCGGGGAGCTGTTTTTT.

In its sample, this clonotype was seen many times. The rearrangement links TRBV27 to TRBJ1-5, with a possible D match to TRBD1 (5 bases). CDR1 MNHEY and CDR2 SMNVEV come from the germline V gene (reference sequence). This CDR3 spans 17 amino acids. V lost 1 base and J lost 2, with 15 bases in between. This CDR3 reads CASSLYGGMLGNQPQHF. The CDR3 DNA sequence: TGTGCCAGCAGTTTATATGGGGGTATGCTAGGCAATCAGCCCCAGCATTTT.

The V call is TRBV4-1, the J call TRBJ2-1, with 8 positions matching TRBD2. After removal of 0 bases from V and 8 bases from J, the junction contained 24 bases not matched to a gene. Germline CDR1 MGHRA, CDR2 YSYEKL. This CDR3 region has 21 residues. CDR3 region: CASSQDHQRGTATYTVDEQFF. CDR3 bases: TGCGCCAGCAGCCAAGATCACCAGCGGGGGACCGCAACCTACACGGTGGATGAGCAGTTCTTC.

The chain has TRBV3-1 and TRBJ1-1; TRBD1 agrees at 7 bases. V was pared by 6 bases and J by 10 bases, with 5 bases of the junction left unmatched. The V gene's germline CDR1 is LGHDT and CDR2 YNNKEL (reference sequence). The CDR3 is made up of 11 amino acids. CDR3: CASRQGRGAFF. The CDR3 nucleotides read TGTGCCAGCAGACAGGGGCGAGGAGCTTTCTTT.

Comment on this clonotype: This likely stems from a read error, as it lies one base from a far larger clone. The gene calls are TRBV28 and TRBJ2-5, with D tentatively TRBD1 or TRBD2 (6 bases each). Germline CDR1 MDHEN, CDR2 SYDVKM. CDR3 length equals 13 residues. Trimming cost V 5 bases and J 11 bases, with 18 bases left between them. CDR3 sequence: CASSDQGRSEQYF. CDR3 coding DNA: TGTGCCAGCAGTGATCAGGGGAGGAGTGAGCAGTACTTC.

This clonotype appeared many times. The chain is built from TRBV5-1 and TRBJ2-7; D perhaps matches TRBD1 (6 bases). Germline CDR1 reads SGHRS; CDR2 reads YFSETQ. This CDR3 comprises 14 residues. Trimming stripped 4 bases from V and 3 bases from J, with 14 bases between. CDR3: CASSPETGLYEQYF. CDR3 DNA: TGCGCCAGCAGCCCGGAGACAGGCCTCTACGAGCAGTACTTC.

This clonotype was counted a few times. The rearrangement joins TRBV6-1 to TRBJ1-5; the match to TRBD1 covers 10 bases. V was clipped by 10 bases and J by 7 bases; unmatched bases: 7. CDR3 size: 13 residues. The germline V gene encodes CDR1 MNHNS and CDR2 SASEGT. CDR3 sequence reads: CATGTGVVQPQHF. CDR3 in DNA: TGTGCCACCGGGACAGGGGTTGTACAGCCCCAGCATTTT.

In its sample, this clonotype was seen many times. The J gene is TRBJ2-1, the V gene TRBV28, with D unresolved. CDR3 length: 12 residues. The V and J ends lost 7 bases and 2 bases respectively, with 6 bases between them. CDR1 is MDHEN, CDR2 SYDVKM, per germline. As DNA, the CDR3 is TGTGCCAGCAATGGCGCCTACAATGAGCAGTTCTTC. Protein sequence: CASNGAYNEQFF.

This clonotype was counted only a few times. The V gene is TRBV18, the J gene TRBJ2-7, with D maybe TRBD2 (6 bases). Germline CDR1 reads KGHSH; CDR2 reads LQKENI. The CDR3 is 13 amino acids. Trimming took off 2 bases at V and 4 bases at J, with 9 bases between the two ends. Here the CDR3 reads CASSPGGKYEQYF. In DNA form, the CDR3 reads TGTGCCAGCTCACCAGGCGGGAAATACGAGCAGTACTTC.

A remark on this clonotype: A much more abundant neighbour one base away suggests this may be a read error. CDR3 amino acids: CASGLFTGRGPYEQYF. CDR3 bases: TGTGCCAGCGGCCTTTTTACGGGGAGGGGACCCTACGAGCAGTACTTC. J is TRBJ2-7 and V is TRBV3-1, with TRBD2 matching 7 bases. The CDR3 sequence is 16 residues long. Germline V lookup: CDR1 LGHDT, CDR2 YNNKEL (reference sequence). Unmatched junction bases numbered 15, after V lost 8 bases and J lost 2 bases.

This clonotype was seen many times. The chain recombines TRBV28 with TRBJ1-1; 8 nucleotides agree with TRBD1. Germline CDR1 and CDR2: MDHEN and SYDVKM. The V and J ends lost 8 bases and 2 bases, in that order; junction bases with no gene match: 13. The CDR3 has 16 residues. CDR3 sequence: CASGPLDRGFNTEAFF. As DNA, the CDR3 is TGTGCCAGCGGACCTTTAGACAGGGGCTTCAACACTGAAGCTTTCTTT.

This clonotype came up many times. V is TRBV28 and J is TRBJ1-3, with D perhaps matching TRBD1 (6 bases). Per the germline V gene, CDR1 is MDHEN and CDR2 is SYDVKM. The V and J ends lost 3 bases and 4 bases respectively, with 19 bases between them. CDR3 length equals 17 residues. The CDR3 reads CASSFPPGQSRGNTIYF. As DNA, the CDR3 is TGTGCCAGCAGTTTCCCTCCGGGACAAAGCCGAGGAAACACCATATATTTT.

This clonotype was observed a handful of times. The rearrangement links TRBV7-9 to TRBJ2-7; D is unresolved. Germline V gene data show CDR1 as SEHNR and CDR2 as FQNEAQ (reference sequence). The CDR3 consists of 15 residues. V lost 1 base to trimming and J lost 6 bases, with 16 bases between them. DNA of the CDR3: TGTGCCAGCAGCTTAGATCGACGGGCCTCATCCGAGCAGTACTTC. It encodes CASSLDRRASSEQYF. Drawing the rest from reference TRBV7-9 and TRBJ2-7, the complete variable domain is DTGVSQNPRHKITKRGQNVTFRCDPISEHNRLYWYRQTLGQGPEFLTYFQNEAQLEKSRLLSDRFSAERPKGSFSTLEIQRTEQGDSAMYLCASSLDRRASSEQYFGPGTRLTVT.

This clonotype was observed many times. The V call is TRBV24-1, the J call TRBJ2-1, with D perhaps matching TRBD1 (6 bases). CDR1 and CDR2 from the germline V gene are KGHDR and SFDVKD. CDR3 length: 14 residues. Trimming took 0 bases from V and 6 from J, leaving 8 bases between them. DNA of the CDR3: TGTGCCACCAGTGATTTGAACAGGGCCAATGAGCAGTTCTTC. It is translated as CATSDLNRANEQFF.

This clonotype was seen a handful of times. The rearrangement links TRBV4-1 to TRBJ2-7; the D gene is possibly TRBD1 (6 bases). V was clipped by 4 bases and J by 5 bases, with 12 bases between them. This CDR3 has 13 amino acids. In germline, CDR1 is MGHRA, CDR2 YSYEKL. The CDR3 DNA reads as TGCGCCAGCAGCCGACAGGTACGCCACGAGCAGTACTTC. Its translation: CASSRQVRHEQYF.